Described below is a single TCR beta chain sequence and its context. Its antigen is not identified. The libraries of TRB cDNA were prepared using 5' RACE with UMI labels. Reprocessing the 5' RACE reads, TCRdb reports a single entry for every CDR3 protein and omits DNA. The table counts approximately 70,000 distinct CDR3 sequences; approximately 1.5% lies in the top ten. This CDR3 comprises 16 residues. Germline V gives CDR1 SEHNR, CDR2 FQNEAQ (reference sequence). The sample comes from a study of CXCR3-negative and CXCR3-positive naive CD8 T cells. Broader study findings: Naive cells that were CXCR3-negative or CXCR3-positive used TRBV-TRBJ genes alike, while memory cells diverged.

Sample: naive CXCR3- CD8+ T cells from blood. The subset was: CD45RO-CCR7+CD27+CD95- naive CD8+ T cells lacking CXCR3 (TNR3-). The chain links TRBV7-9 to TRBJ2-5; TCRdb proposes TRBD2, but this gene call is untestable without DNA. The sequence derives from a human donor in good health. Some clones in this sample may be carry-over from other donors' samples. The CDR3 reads CASSPLPGLDEETQYF.